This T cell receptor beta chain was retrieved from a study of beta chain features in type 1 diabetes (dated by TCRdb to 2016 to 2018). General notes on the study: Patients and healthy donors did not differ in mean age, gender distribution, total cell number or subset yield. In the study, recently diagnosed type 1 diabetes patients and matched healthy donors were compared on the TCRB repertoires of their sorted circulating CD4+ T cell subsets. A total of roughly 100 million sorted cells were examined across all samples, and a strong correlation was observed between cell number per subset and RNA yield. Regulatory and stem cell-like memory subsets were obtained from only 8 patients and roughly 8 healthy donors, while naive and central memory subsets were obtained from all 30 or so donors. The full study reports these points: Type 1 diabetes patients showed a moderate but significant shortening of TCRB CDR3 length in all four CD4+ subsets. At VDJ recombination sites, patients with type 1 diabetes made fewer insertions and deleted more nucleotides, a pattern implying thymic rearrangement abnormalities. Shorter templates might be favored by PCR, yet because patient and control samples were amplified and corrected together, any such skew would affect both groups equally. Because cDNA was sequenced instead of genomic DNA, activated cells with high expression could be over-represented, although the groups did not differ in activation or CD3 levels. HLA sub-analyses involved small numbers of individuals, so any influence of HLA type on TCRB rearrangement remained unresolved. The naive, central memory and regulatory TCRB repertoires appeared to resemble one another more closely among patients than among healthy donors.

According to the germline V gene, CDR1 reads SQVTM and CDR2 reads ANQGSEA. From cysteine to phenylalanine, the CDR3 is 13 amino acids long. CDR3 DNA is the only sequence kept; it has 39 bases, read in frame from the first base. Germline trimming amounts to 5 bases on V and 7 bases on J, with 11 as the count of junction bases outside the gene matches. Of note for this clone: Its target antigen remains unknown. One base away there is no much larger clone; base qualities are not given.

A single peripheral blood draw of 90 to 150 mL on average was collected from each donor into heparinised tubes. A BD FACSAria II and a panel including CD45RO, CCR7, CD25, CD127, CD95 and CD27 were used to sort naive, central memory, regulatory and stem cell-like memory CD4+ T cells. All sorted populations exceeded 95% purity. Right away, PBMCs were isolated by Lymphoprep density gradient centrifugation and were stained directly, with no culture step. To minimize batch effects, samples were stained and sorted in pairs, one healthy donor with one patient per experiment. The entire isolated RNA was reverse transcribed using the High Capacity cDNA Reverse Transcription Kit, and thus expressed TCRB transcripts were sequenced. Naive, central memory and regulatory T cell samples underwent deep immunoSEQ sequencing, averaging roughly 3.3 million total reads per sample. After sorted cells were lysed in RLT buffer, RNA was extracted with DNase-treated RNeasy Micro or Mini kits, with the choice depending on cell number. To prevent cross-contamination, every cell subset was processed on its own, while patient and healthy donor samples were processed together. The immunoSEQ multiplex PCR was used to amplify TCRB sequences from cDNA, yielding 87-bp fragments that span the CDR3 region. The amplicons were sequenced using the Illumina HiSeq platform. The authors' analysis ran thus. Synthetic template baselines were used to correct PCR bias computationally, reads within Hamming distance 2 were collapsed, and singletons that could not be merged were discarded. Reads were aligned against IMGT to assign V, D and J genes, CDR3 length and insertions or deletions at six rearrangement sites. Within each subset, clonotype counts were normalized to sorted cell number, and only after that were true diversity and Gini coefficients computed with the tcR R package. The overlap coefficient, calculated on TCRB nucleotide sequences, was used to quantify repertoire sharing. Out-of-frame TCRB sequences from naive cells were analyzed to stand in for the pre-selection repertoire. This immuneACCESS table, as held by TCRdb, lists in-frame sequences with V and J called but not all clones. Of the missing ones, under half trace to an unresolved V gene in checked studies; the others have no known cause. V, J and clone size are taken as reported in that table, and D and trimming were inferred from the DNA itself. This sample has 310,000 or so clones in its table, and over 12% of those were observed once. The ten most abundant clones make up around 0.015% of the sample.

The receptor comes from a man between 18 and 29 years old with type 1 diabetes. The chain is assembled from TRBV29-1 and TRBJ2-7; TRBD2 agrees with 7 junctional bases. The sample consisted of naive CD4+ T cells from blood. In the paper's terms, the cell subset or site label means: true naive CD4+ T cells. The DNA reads TGCAGCGTTTCAACGGGCCACGGGGGGGAGCAGTACTTC. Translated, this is CSVSTGHGGEQYF.